This T cell receptor (beta chain) was sequenced during a study of cytomegalovirus exposure and HLA in healthy donors. Primers for the PCR totalled 60 Vbeta and 13 Jbeta. Assay: immunoSEQ multiplex PCR; the TCRdb copy retains only in-frame clones and omits some. The data show approximately 88,000 clones, about 84% seen once. The CDR3 spans 14 residues. Germline V gives CDR1 SGHTA, CDR2 FQGNSA. Trimming shortened V by 4 bases and J by 2 bases, and 12 bases separated the two germline ends. The gene calls are TRBV7-2 and TRBJ2-7; a possible D gene is TRBD2 (6 bases). The sequenced material came from PBMCs. The TCR originated in a man younger than 30 in good health and CMV-seronegative. CDR3 loop: CASSYGGNPYEQYF. CDR3 in DNA: TGTGCCAGCAGCTATGGCGGGAACCCCTACGAGCAGTACTTC.